This entry lists 30 T cell receptor beta chains sequenced from one sample in a study of CD8+CD57+ T cells in acquired aplastic anemia. For CDR3 and TCR beta VDJ profiling, genomic DNA was the template used. TCRdb independently ran MiXCR on the reads; one entry per CDR3 protein. The data hold 60,000 or so distinct CDR3 sequences, with about 50% observed a single time. The sequenced sample was sorted CD4+, CD8+, or CD8+CD57+ T cells (not recorded which) from PBMCs. The receptors come from a human donor in good health, serving as a control.

The chain combines TRBV20-1 with TRBJ2-3; 7 bases agree with TRBD2. The germline gives CDR1 DFQATT, CDR2 SNEGSKA (reference sequence). V lost 2 bases, J lost 2 bases, and 4 bases stayed unmatched. This CDR3 has 14 residues. The chain's CDR3 is CSARPGLPTDTQYF. CDR3 DNA: TGCAGTGCTAGACCGGGACTACCCACAGATACGCAGTATTTT.

This clonotype was picked up one time. CDR3: CASSIQGDTQYF. In DNA form, the CDR3 reads TGTGCCAGTAGTATTCAAGGGGATACGCAGTATTTT. J is TRBJ2-3 and V is TRBV19, with D uncertain. CDR1 is LNHDA and CDR2 is SQIVND in the germline V gene (reference sequence). The ends were cut back, 3 bases at V and 6 bases at J, with 7 bases in the middle. The CDR3 loop spans 12 amino acids.

This clonotype showed up many times. The CDR3 spells CASSLLAGAVETQYF. As DNA, the CDR3 is TGTGCCAGCAGCCTACTAGCGGGAGCTGTAGAGACCCAGTACTTC. V and J are TRBV12-3 or TRBV12-4 and TRBJ2-5, with 11 positions matching TRBD2. The CDR3 is 15 amino acids. J was trimmed by 4 bases and V by 6 bases; bases with no gene match: 7.

This clonotype was picked up many times. V is TRBV6-1 and J is TRBJ2-2; D not resolved. The germline gives CDR1 MNHNS, CDR2 SASEGT. This CDR3 contains 14 residues. Trimming took 6 bases from V and 1 from J, leaving 9 bases between them. This CDR3 is CASRRGGNTGELFF. CDR3 nucleotide sequence: TGTGCCAGCAGGCGTGGCGGGAACACCGGGGAGCTGTTTTTT.

This chain connects TRBV2 to TRBJ1-1; the D is unclear. Trimming shortened V by 9 bases and J by 8 bases, and 16 bases separated the two germline ends. Germline lookup yields CDR1 SNHLY and CDR2 FYNNEI. The CDR3 is 12 amino acids. CDR3 sequence (DNA): TGTGCCAGTACTCAAGGGAGTTCGGAAGCTTTCTTT. This sequence encodes CASTQGSSEAFF.

At least ten counts were recorded for this clonotype. V and J are TRBV28 and TRBJ2-2; D might be TRBD1 (5 bases). The ends were cut back, 6 bases at V and 1 base at J, with 9 bases in the middle. Germline CDR1 is MDHEN and CDR2 is SYDVKM. There are 14 residues in the CDR3. This CDR3 is CASRPQGNTGELFF. CDR3 coding DNA: TGTGCCAGCAGACCTCAGGGGAACACCGGGGAGCTGTTTTTT.

The rearrangement links TRBV12-3 or TRBV12-4 to TRBJ1-6; maybe TRBD1 (5 bases). The length of the CDR3 is 14 residues. The V and J ends lost 6 bases and 9 bases respectively, with 15 bases between them. The CDR3 region has the DNA TGTGCCAGCAGGCCAAACCAGGGAGGTTCACCCCTCCACTTT. It translates to CASRPNQGGSPLHF.

The chain is built from TRBV15 and TRBJ1-1, with a weak D call TRBD1 (5 bases). This CDR3 contains 15 residues. V was clipped by 0 bases and J by 5 bases, with 13 bases between them. CDR1 is LNHNV and CDR2 is YYDKDF in the germline V gene (reference sequence). The CDR3 DNA is TGTGCCACCAGCAGAGAGGACCTAAAGGGGACTGAAGCTTTCTTT. It is translated as CATSREDLKGTEAFF.

This chain joins TRBV11-1 and TRBJ1-3; D possibly corresponds to TRBD1 (5 bases). V gave up 9 bases and J gave up 0 bases, with 18 bases separating them. Germline V gives CDR1 SGHAT, CDR2 FQDESV (reference sequence). This CDR3 spans 16 amino acids. CDR3 nucleotides: TGTGCCAGTAGCAAACAGGCGGCTGGCTCTGGAAACACCATATATTTT. It is translated as CASSKQAAGSGNTIYF.

This clonotype was recorded many times. The V call is TRBV19, the J call TRBJ1-5; 8 positions agree with TRBD1. The CDR3 extends over 16 amino acids. Looked up from germline, CDR1 is LNHDA and CDR2 is SQIVND (reference sequence). The J segment lost 4 bases and the V segment lost 0 bases, leaving 5 bases of the junction unmatched. The DNA of the CDR3 is TGTGCCAGTAGTATAGAGTACAGGGGGGGAAATCAGCCCCAGCATTTT. Its protein product is CASSIEYRGGNQPQHF.

This clonotype was seen just once. The gene calls are TRBV15 and TRBJ2-7, with D hard to call. This CDR3 is 15 amino acids long. Looked up from germline, CDR1 is LNHNV and CDR2 is YYDKDF (reference sequence). Trimming pared 0 bases from V and 5 bases from J, leaving 14 bases between. For the CDR3, the DNA is TGTGCCACCAGCAGAGATAAGGGCGTTAGGAACGAGCAGTACTTC. As protein: CATSRDKGVRNEQYF.

This clonotype occurred many times. The V and J genes are TRBV6-5 and TRBJ1-2, with D unclear. The V end lost 0 bases, the J end lost 5 bases, and 13 bases lay between the germline ends. Per the germline V gene, CDR1 is MNHEY and CDR2 is SVGAGI. The CDR3 is 15 amino acids. In nucleotides, the CDR3 is TGTGCCAGCAGTTACTCGGGCGATCTACCTTATGGCTACACCTTC. Encoded protein: CASSYSGDLPYGYTF.

The V call is TRBV7-8, the J call TRBJ2-7; the D is unclear. The ends were cut back, 8 bases at V and 3 bases at J, with 8 bases in the middle. This CDR3 has 11 residues. CDR1 is SGHVS, CDR2 FQNEAQ, per germline. The CDR3 nucleotides are TGTGCCAGCGGCACCGGCTACGAGCAGTACTTC. Protein sequence: CASGTGYEQYF.

There are many counts of this clonotype. This chain connects TRBV20-1 to TRBJ2-7; 9 bases are shared with TRBD2. The CDR3 covers 15 residues. J gave up 5 bases and V 0 bases, and 8 bases lay outside the gene matches. The germline V gene encodes CDR1 DFQATT and CDR2 SNEGSKA (reference sequence). The CDR3 bases are TGCAGTGCTAGAGATCTGGTAGCGGGAGCCCACGAGCAGTACTTC. Amino acids: CSARDLVAGAHEQYF.

The CDR3 DNA sequence: TGTGCCAGCAGTGACGACTTCTACGAGCAGTACTTC. Its protein product is CASSDDFYEQYF. This chain uses TRBV25-1 with TRBJ2-7, with D unclear. The germline CDR1 and CDR2 sequences are MGHDK and SYGVNS. This CDR3 region has 12 residues. With 3 bases removed from V and 3 bases from J, the gap between germline ends came to 6 bases.

This clonotype was counted at least ten times. The V call is TRBV19, the J call TRBJ2-3, with D perhaps TRBD1 (5 bases). Trimming left V 3 bases short and J 2 bases short, with 12 bases between. The V gene's germline CDR1 is LNHDA and CDR2 SQIVND (reference sequence). The CDR3 is 15 residues long. The CDR3 region is CASSINRKFTDTQYF. The CDR3 DNA follows: TGTGCCAGTAGTATTAACAGGAAGTTCACAGATACGCAGTATTTT. The whole variable domain, filled in from reference TRBV19 and TRBJ2-3, reads DGGITQSPKYLFRKEGQNVTLSCEQNLNHDAMYWYRQDPGQGLRLIYYSQIVNDFQKGDIAEGYSVSREKKESFPLTVTSAQKNPTAFYLCASSINRKFTDTQYFGPGTRLTVL.

Comments on this clonotype: A read error is likely, as this CDR3 ends without the conserved phenylalanine or tryptophan. The chain carries TRBV15 and TRBJ2-1, with TRBD2 matching 14 bases. Germline lookup yields CDR1 LNHNV and CDR2 YYDKDF (reference sequence). J lost 8 bases, V lost 5 bases, and 8 bases had no gene match. CDR3 length equals 16 residues. The CDR3: CATSVRLAGGLDEQFL. The CDR3 bases are TGTGCCACCAGCGTAAGACTAGCGGGAGGGCTAGATGAGCAGTTCCTC.

The chain carries TRBV10-3 and TRBJ2-7; 7 bases align to TRBD1. The CDR3 spans 16 residues. V lost 3 bases, J lost 2 bases, and 10 bases stayed unmatched. Germline-derived CDR1 and CDR2 are ENHRY and SYGVKD. The CDR3 DNA sequence: TGTGCCATCAGTGATCCGACAGGGAGCAGACCCTACGAGCAGTACTTC. Its protein is CAISDPTGSRPYEQYF.

This clonotype has only a few counts. This chain links TRBV25-1 with TRBJ2-7, with D possibly matching TRBD2 (5 bases). CDR1 is MGHDK, CDR2 SYGVNS, per germline. This CDR3 is built from 13 residues. Trimming removed 1 base from V and 5 bases from J, with 9 bases in between. The CDR3 protein is CASSEFGIHEQYF. The CDR3 DNA is TGTGCCAGCAGTGAATTCGGGATCCACGAGCAGTACTTC.

CDR3 sequence: CASARGQGRGYTF. In nucleotides, the CDR3 is TGTGCCAGCGCCCGCGGACAGGGCCGGGGCTACACCTTC. V gene TRBV2 combines with J gene TRBJ1-2; TRBD1 agrees at 8 bases. The junction had 10 bases not matched to a gene; V was cut back by 8 bases and J by 8 bases. Germline CDR1 and CDR2: SNHLY and FYNNEI. The CDR3 contains 13 residues.

Ten or more counts support this clonotype. This chain connects TRBV9 to TRBJ2-7; perhaps TRBD2 as D (5 bases). This CDR3 comprises 16 residues. V dropped 4 bases and J dropped 2 bases, with 19 bases sitting between them. From germline, CDR1 is SGDLS and CDR2 YYNGEE. The chain's CDR3 is CASSPRSSALPYEQYF. The DNA for the CDR3 is TGTGCCAGCAGCCCCAGGAGTAGCGCACTACCCTACGAGCAGTACTTC. Looking up the rest from reference TRBV9 and TRBJ2-7 gives the full variable domain: DSGVTQTPKHLITATGQRVTLRCSPRSGDLSVYWYQQSLDQGLQFLIQYYNGEERAKGNILERFSAQQFPDLHSELNLSSLELGDSALYFCASSPRSSALPYEQYFGPGTRLTVT.

The V and J genes are TRBV19 and TRBJ1-2, with D possibly being TRBD1 (6 bases). Looked up from germline, CDR1 is LNHDA and CDR2 is SQIVND (reference sequence). The V end lost 3 bases, the J end lost 2 bases, and 10 bases lay between the germline ends. CDR3 length equals 14 residues. The CDR3 is CASSISGGNYGYTF. The CDR3 DNA reads TGTGCCAGTAGTATCTCGGGGGGCAACTATGGCTACACCTTC. The full variable domain, completed using reference TRBV19 and TRBJ1-2, is DGGITQSPKYLFRKEGQNVTLSCEQNLNHDAMYWYRQDPGQGLRLIYYSQIVNDFQKGDIAEGYSVSREKKESFPLTVTSAQKNPTAFYLCASSISGGNYGYTFGSGTRLTVV.

The chain links TRBV7-6 to TRBJ1-1; TRBD1 agrees at 7 bases. Trimming at V came to 6 bases and at J to 1 base, leaving 8 bases not matched to a gene. Germline V gives CDR1 SGHVS, CDR2 FNYEAQ. The CDR3 spans 15 residues. The CDR3 nucleotides are TGTGCCAGCAGTCTGAGACAGGGCGCGAACACTGAAGCTTTCTTT. Its translation: CASSLRQGANTEAFF. The whole variable domain, remainder taken from reference TRBV7-6 and TRBJ1-1, is GAGVSQSPRYKVTKRGQDVALRCDPISGHVSLYWYRQALGQGPEFLTYFNYEAQQDKSGLPNDRFSAERPEGSISTLTIQRTEQRDSAMYRCASSLRQGANTEAFFGQGTRLTVV.

The gene calls are TRBV19 and TRBJ1-2, with a weak D call TRBD1 (6 bases). V was pared by 3 bases and J by 1 base, with 15 bases between. The CDR3 runs to 16 residues. Germline values: CDR1 LNHDA, CDR2 SQIVND (reference sequence). The chain's CDR3 is CASSIGQRIRNYGYTF. CDR3 coding DNA: TGTGCCAGTAGTATTGGACAGCGGATCCGTAACTATGGCTACACCTTC.

The chain links TRBV5-1 to TRBJ2-1; 7 positions agree with TRBD2. J was trimmed by 13 bases and V by 0 bases; bases with no gene match: 19. CDR1 SGHRS and CDR2 YFSETQ come from the germline V gene. The CDR3 extends over 17 amino acids. Written as DNA, the CDR3 is TGCGCCAGCAGCTTGGCCAATCGATCAGGGTCCCGGGAGGCCCAGTTCTTC. It codes for CASSLANRSGSREAQFF.

The V gene is TRBV10-1, the J gene TRBJ2-7; D is possibly TRBD2 (6 bases). The length of the CDR3 is 15 residues. The germline V gene encodes CDR1 WNHNN and CDR2 SYGVQD (reference sequence). The ends were cut back, 0 bases at V and 4 bases at J, with 13 bases in the middle. CDR3 sequence reads: CASSESPGELYEQYF. CDR3 in DNA: TGCGCCAGCAGTGAGTCGCCGGGAGAATTGTACGAGCAGTACTTC.

V usage is TRBV24-1 and J usage is TRBJ2-3, with 11 bases fitting TRBD2. V lost 0 bases to trimming and J lost 6 bases; unmatched junction nucleotides: 13. Germline V gene data show CDR1 as KGHDR and CDR2 as SFDVKD. This CDR3 has 19 amino acids. DNA for the CDR3: TGTGCCACCAGTGATTTGAATCCGTTAGCGGGAGGGCCTCGTGATACGCAGTATTTT. This sequence encodes CATSDLNPLAGGPRDTQYF.

The rearrangement uses TRBV9 and TRBJ1-2; D is unresolved. Looked up from germline, CDR1 is SGDLS and CDR2 is YYNGEE. The CDR3 totals 12 residues. Trimming took 3 bases from V and 6 from J, leaving 9 bases between them. The CDR3 here is CASSAGSDGYTF. Written as DNA, the CDR3 is TGTGCCAGCAGCGCGGGGTCCGATGGCTACACCTTC.

The CDR3 DNA reads as TGTGCCAGCAGTGATCTAGGGGCAAGATCCTACGAGCAGTACTTC. Translation: CASSDLGARSYEQYF. V and J are TRBV25-1 and TRBJ2-7; possibly TRBD1 for D (5 bases). This CDR3 has 15 residues. V was clipped by 3 bases and J by 1 base, with 13 bases between them. Looked up from germline, CDR1 is MGHDK and CDR2 is SYGVNS.

For this clonotype: This CDR3 fails to terminate in the conserved phenylalanine or tryptophan, so it likely reflects a read error. The limits of the CDR3 on the DNA are not certain, so only TCRdb's listed CDR3 is given. The chain recombines TRBV15 with TRBJ2-6; TRBD1, the table's D call, lacks a check against the DNA. 17 amino acids form the CDR3, both terminal residues included. Germline-derived CDR1 and CDR2 are LNHNV and YYDKDF (reference sequence). The CDR3 here is CATSTQGASSGANVLKI.